The present TCR beta chain was sequenced within a study of HIV-infected patients and healthy controls. Study outcomes and limitations: Healthy controls shared more CDR3 sequences between individuals than HIV-infected patients did.

Reverse transcription used about 500 ng RNA and constant-region primers for alpha and beta. Separate chain-specific third strand synthesis with multiplexing indices produced the alpha and beta libraries. From the 5' RACE reads, TCRdb called clonotypes with MiXCR, one entry per CDR3 protein. The sample gives thousands of distinct CDR3 sequences, around 8.2% of which show up once; around 35% is in the top ten. Per the germline V gene, CDR1 is DFQATT and CDR2 is SNEGSKA (reference sequence). The CDR3 spans 16 residues. The trim removed 2 bases at V and 5 bases at J, leaving 9 bases unmatched. Whole blood was used without fractionation, so all unsorted peripheral T cells were included. This clonotype was counted only a few times. No antigen is known for it.

The source is an adult with HIV infection. The donor label of this sample is uncertain. Here the sequenced sample was blood, taken before antiretroviral therapy. The chain combines TRBV20-1 with TRBJ2-5; 12 bases map to TRBD2. CDR3 sequence reads: CSARFSSGGAWETQYF. In DNA form, the CDR3 reads TGCAGTGCTAGATTTTCTAGCGGGGGGGCTTGGGAGACCCAGTACTTC.